The present TCR beta chain was sequenced within a study of T cells in Graves' hyperthyroidism and ophthalmopathy. At the level of the study: Peripheral blood sampling occurred at initial diagnosis, before any treatment. General study points: A model of 13 V-J pairs discriminated ophthalmopathy from stable hyperthyroidism.

CDR1 is KGHDR, CDR2 SFDVKD, per germline. The CDR3 has 17 amino acids. V lost 4 bases, J lost 5 bases, and 10 bases stayed unmatched. Investigators excluded patients with uncontrolled infection, other autoimmune disease, pregnancy or lactation. Used for diagnoses were clinical symptoms, serum thyroxine and TRAb, thyroid ultrasound and orbital computed tomography. As concerns this clonotype: Its antigen is unidentified.

TCR beta CDR3 regions were amplified from RNA transcripts. TCR CDR3 regions were first amplified by RT-PCR with HTBI primers. TCRdb redid the calling of the multiplex PCR reads with MiXCR, one entry per CDR3 protein. The table includes roughly 380,000 distinct CDR3 sequences, 15% to 20% detected once. The rearrangement uses TRBV24-1 and TRBJ1-1; TRBD1 aligns across 12 bases. The sample taken for sequencing was blood. This TCR derives from a woman in her thirties or forties with Graves' ophthalmopathy. In DNA, the CDR3 is TGTGCCACCAGTGACTCCGGGACAGGGGGCGGTGGGACTGAAGCTTTCTTT. This gives the protein CATSDSGTGGGGTEAFF.